The 20 T cell receptor beta chains below all came from one sample that was sequenced in a study of cytomegalovirus exposure and HLA in healthy donors. Amplification used 60 Vbeta primers and 13 Jbeta primers. Sequencing was performed with immunoSEQ multiplex PCR; in TCRdb, only in-frame clones are kept and a portion is missing. Of more than 150,000 clones in the sample, about 85% were seen once. Source material: PBMCs. The receptor set was obtained from a man aged 50 to 59 in good health and CMV-seropositive.

V usage is TRBV7-2 and J usage is TRBJ2-7; 7 bases align to TRBD1. With 5 bases clipped from V and 7 bases from J, the junction kept 8 bases outside the gene matches. The length of the CDR3 is 13 residues. Germline CDR1 reads SGHTA; CDR2 reads FQGNSA. CDR3 in DNA: TGTGCCAGCAGCCCTGACAGGGTTGGTGAGCAGTACTTC. It yields the protein CASSPDRVGEQYF.

The chain is built from TRBV16 and TRBJ2-3; 8 positions match TRBD2. The germline V gene encodes CDR1 KGHSY and CDR2 FQNENV. The junction had 3 bases not matched to a gene; V was cut back by 4 bases and J by 0 bases. This CDR3 is 15 amino acids long. The chain's CDR3 is CASSPRGGSTDTQYF. The CDR3 region has the DNA TGTGCCAGCAGCCCCCGGGGGGGGAGCACAGATACGCAGTATTTT.

In this sample, this clone turned up once. The rearrangement uses TRBV18 and TRBJ2-1; TRBD2 matches 8 bases. The germline V gene encodes CDR1 KGHSH and CDR2 LQKENI. J was trimmed by 0 bases and V by 2 bases; bases with no gene match: 0. The CDR3 spans 15 residues. The DNA for the CDR3 is TGTGCCAGCTCACCAAGCGGGAGCTCCTACAATGAGCAGTTCTTC. Amino acids: CASSPSGSSYNEQFF. Combining the CDR3 with reference TRBV18 and TRBJ2-1 gives the whole variable domain NAGVMQNPRHLVRRRGQEARLRCSPMKGHSHVYWYRQLPEEGLKFMVYLQKENIIDESGMPKERFSAEFPKEGPSILRIQQVVRGDSAAYFCASSPSGSSYNEQFFGPGTRLTVL.

This clone appeared a few times. The V gene is TRBV6-5, the J gene TRBJ2-5; D perhaps matches TRBD2 (5 bases). Trimming shortened V by 2 bases and J by 5 bases, and 12 bases separated the two germline ends. Per the germline V gene, CDR1 is MNHEY and CDR2 is SVGAGI. The CDR3 is 14 amino acids. Here the CDR3 reads CASSYRDPPETQYF. For the CDR3, the DNA is TGTGCCAGCAGTTACCGGGATCCTCCGGAGACCCAGTACTTC.

The chain is built from TRBV6-1 and TRBJ2-5, with no clear D. The CDR3 contains 14 residues. Deletions cut 6 bases from V and 4 bases from J, with 15 bases between. Germline CDR1 and CDR2: MNHNS and SASEGT. The CDR3 coding sequence is TGTGCCAGCAGCCCTACGGGTCTCCTAGAGACCCAGTACTTC. Protein product: CASSPTGLLETQYF.

The chain couples TRBV28 to TRBJ2-3; weak D call: TRBD1 (6 bases). Germline V CDR1 and CDR2: MDHEN, SYDVKM. This CDR3 is built from 15 residues. Trimming shortened V by 4 bases and J by 1 base, and 12 bases separated the two germline ends. CDR3 amino acids: CASSSRRTGTDTQYF. In DNA, the CDR3 is TGTGCCAGCAGTTCCAGACGGACAGGCACAGATACGCAGTATTTT.

In this sample, this clone turned up once. The J gene is TRBJ2-5, the V gene TRBV28; D possibly corresponds to TRBD2 (5 bases). Germline-derived CDR1 and CDR2 are MDHEN and SYDVKM. V was pared by 6 bases and J by 1 base, with 12 bases between. CDR3 length: 14 residues. The CDR3 region is CASRDFRTQETQYF. In nucleotides, the CDR3 is TGTGCCAGCAGGGACTTTAGGACCCAAGAGACCCAGTACTTC.

V and J are TRBV18 and TRBJ1-3; D gene unclear. This CDR3 region has 16 residues. V gave up 6 bases and J gave up 0 bases, with 15 bases separating them. Germline V gives CDR1 KGHSH, CDR2 LQKENI. CDR3 amino acids: CASSRLDIASGNTIYF. CDR3 nucleotides: TGTGCCAGCTCCCGCTTAGACATTGCCTCTGGAAACACCATATATTTT. Supplemented by reference TRBV18 and TRBJ1-3, the full variable domain reads NAGVMQNPRHLVRRRGQEARLRCSPMKGHSHVYWYRQLPEEGLKFMVYLQKENIIDESGMPKERFSAEFPKEGPSILRIQQVVRGDSAAYFCASSRLDIASGNTIYFGEGSWLTVV.

The chain recombines TRBV6-6 with TRBJ1-1; 9 nucleotides align to TRBD1. The V and J ends lost 4 bases and 8 bases, in that order; junction bases with no gene match: 5. This CDR3 has 13 residues. In germline, CDR1 is MNHNY, CDR2 SVGAGI (reference sequence). DNA of the CDR3: TGTGCCAGCAGTTTCACGGGACAGGGAGAAGCTTTCTTT. This encodes CASSFTGQGEAFF.

The chain employs TRBV2 and TRBJ2-1; the D gene is possibly TRBD2 (6 bases). This CDR3 has 12 amino acids. CDR1 is SNHLY and CDR2 is FYNNEI in the germline V gene. The ends were cut back, 0 bases at V and 15 bases at J, with 12 bases in the middle. CDR3 nucleotide sequence: TGTGCCAGCAGTGAAGCGGAGATGGAGGGGTTCTTC. Translating gives CASSEAEMEGFF.

J is TRBJ1-4 and V is TRBV28; 7 positions agree with TRBD1. After removal of 6 bases from V and 7 bases from J, the junction contained 11 bases not matched to a gene. This CDR3 is 15 amino acids long. Germline assignment: CDR1 MDHEN and CDR2 SYDVKM. CDR3 sequence: CASRAAGTDFEKLFF. The CDR3 DNA is TGTGCCAGCAGAGCCGCCGGGACAGATTTTGAAAAACTGTTTTTT.

The chain is built from TRBV19 and TRBJ2-1; 8 nucleotides line up with TRBD1. CDR1 is LNHDA and CDR2 is SQIVND in the germline V gene (reference sequence). CDR3 length: 15 residues. V shed 5 bases and J 7 bases; nucleotides not matched to a gene: 10. The CDR3 nucleotides read TGTGCCAGTAGTGATACAGGGGGAGTTGGGAATGAGCAGTTCTTC. Its translation is CASSDTGGVGNEQFF.

This chain joins TRBV11-2 and TRBJ1-2; 8 positions match TRBD1. This CDR3 has 13 amino acids. CDR1 and CDR2 from the germline V gene are SGHAT and FQNNGV. The J segment lost 6 bases and the V segment lost 5 bases, leaving 5 bases of the junction unmatched. In DNA, the CDR3 is TGTGCCAGCAGCCGGGACAGGTCGGATGGCTACACCTTC. This sequence encodes CASSRDRSDGYTF.

This clone occurred a few times. V and J are TRBV5-1 and TRBJ1-5; D remains unclear. V was cut by 0 bases and J by 0 bases, with 7 bases left in between. Germline V gene lookup returns CDR1 SGHRS and CDR2 YFSETQ. The CDR3 runs to 15 residues. This chain's CDR3 is CASSLDSNSNQPQHF. CDR3 sequence (DNA): TGCGCCAGCAGCTTGGACAGCAATAGCAATCAGCCCCAGCATTTT.

V usage is TRBV5-1 and J usage is TRBJ2-7; TRBD1 matches at 7 bases. V shed 2 bases, J shed 5 bases, and the junction held 4 bases outside the gene matches. Germline assignment: CDR1 SGHRS and CDR2 YFSETQ. The CDR3 consists of 13 residues. CDR3 sequence reads: CASSFDREHEQYF. DNA for the CDR3: TGCGCCAGCAGCTTCGACAGGGAGCACGAGCAGTACTTC.

This chain uses TRBV27 with TRBJ2-1; no firm D call. V lost 0 bases and J lost 1, with 10 bases in between. Germline V gene data show CDR1 as MNHEY and CDR2 as SMNVEV (reference sequence). This CDR3 region has 16 residues. The CDR3 nucleotides are TGTGCCAGCAGTTTATCGGCGGATCCTTCCTACAATGAGCAGTTCTTC. Translated: CASSLSADPSYNEQFF.

The rearrangement joins TRBV2 to TRBJ1-2; 7 bases line up with TRBD1. This CDR3 is 15 amino acids long. CDR1 SNHLY and CDR2 FYNNEI come from the germline V gene. With V trimmed by 5 bases and J by 4 bases, 10 bases remained unmatched. This CDR3 is CASSIDRDTFYGYTF. CDR3 in DNA: TGTGCCAGCAGTATTGACAGGGATACATTCTATGGCTACACCTTC.

DNA of the CDR3: TGTGCCAGCAGTCCCCTGTCCTTTTCGGGGGGGCAGGATACGCAGTATTTT. Encoded protein: CASSPLSFSGGQDTQYF. The chain couples TRBV27 to TRBJ2-3; 8 positions agree with TRBD2. Germline trimming cut 5 bases from V and 6 bases from J; bases unmatched to any gene: 16. Germline CDR1 is MNHEY and CDR2 is SMNVEV (reference sequence). The length of the CDR3 is 17 residues.

The table lists this clone with a few counts. The V and J genes are TRBV5-1 and TRBJ2-3; 7 nucleotides agree with TRBD2. The CDR3 runs to 14 residues. The ends lost 6 bases at V and 1 base at J; junction bases unmatched: 5. Germline V gene data show CDR1 as SGHRS and CDR2 as YFSETQ. The CDR3 nucleotides are TGCGCCAGCACCCCTGGGGGGGGCACAGATACGCAGTATTTT. It is translated as CASTPGGGTDTQYF.

The V call is TRBV6-5, the J call TRBJ2-7, with TRBD1 as a possible D gene (6 bases). The CDR3 is 16 residues long. Germline-derived CDR1 and CDR2 are MNHEY and SVGAGI. The ends were cut back, 0 bases at V and 0 bases at J, with 12 bases in the middle. The CDR3 protein is CASSYSPKDSSYEQYF. For the CDR3, the DNA is TGTGCCAGCAGTTACTCGCCTAAGGACAGCTCCTACGAGCAGTACTTC.